Here is one TCR beta chain with its context. What it binds is unknown. An end of the junction does not agree with germline; a read error may underlie this. The germline gives CDR1 SGHVS, CDR2 FQNEAQ. CDR3 size: 16 residues. MiXCR, run by TCRdb on the RT-PCR reads, gives a single entry per CDR3 protein. The data hold about 240,000 distinct CDR3 sequences, with 10% to 15% observed a single time. This sample is part of a study of response to subunit inactivated influenza vaccine. Study-wide results and caveats: The authors suggested that few new T cells are recruited per seasonal influenza vaccination.

The source is a man between 45 and 60 years old who received an inactivated influenza vaccine. The sample was non-naive T cells sorted from PBMCs, taken 14 to 15 days before vaccination. The rearrangement joins TRBV7-8 to TRBJ2-7; D possibly uses TRBD1 or TRBD2 (6 bases each). Here the CDR3 DNA reads TGTGCCATCAGCCCTGCGCTCAGGAGGGGGACCTACGAGCAGTACTTC. Translation: CAISPALRRGTYEQYF.